This TCR beta chain was found in a study of CD8 T cells in ankylosing spondylitis. TCRdb used MiXCR to reprocess the 5' RACE reads, holding one entry per CDR3 protein. This table holds about 220,000 distinct CDR3 sequences, 20% to 30% found once. Note on this clonotype: As yet, its antigen is unknown.

CDR1 and CDR2 from the germline V gene are ENHRY and SYGVKD. V lost 4 bases, J lost 1 base, and 7 bases lay in between. The CDR3 runs 13 residues. Study results and caveats: Several of the motif variants were reported before in synovial fluid and blood from reactive arthritis. Ankylosing spondylitis blood appeared to be characterized by a TCR beta motif of eight highly homologous variants.

The origin of this receptor is a male donor with ankylosing spondylitis or in good health (not recorded which). The sequenced material came from blood, either unsorted or a sorted T cell fraction (not recorded which). This chain links TRBV10-3 with TRBJ2-5; D is undetermined. The CDR3 is CAISGPVQETQYF. The CDR3 DNA follows: TGTGCCATCAGTGGACCAGTCCAAGAGACCCAGTACTTC.